Shown below are 22 T cell receptor beta chains from a single sample sequenced in a study of shared clonotypes between healthy human individuals. Measured with immunoSEQ multiplex PCR; TCRdb has only the in-frame clones, and not every one. The sample has around 450,000 clones, roughly 83% seen once. The specimen was PBMCs. The receptors shown here come from a woman in her thirties or forties in good health. Some clones in this sample may be carry-over from other donors' samples.

The CDR3 region is CASSSGLARIPTDTQYF. The CDR3, as DNA: TGTGCCAGCAGCTCGGGACTAGCAAGGATTCCGACAGATACGCAGTATTTT. This rearrangement joins TRBV11-3 to TRBJ2-3, with 9 bases lining up with TRBD2. V lost 4 bases, J lost 3 bases, and 11 bases stayed unmatched. The CDR3 is 17 amino acids. Germline loops: CDR1 SGHNT, CDR2 YENEEA.

V is TRBV9 and J is TRBJ2-1, with 7 bases lining up with TRBD2. Germline V gene sequence: CDR1 SGDLS, CDR2 YYNGEE. The length of the CDR3 is 16 residues. V lost 3 bases to trimming and J lost 2 bases; unmatched junction nucleotides: 8. Here the CDR3 reads CASSAPGSGAYNEQFF. CDR3 in DNA: TGTGCCAGCAGCGCCCCAGGGAGCGGGGCCTACAATGAGCAGTTCTTC.

This chain joins TRBV9 and TRBJ2-1, with 9 positions matching TRBD2. Trimming took 2 bases from V and 4 from J; bases not matched to a gene: 4. This CDR3 spans 15 amino acids. Germline V gene sequence: CDR1 SGDLS, CDR2 YYNGEE. As DNA, the CDR3 is TGTGCCAGCAGCGTCGGAGCGGGAGGATACAATGAGCAGTTCTTC. Amino acids: CASSVGAGGYNEQFF.

In DNA, the CDR3 is TGCGCCAGCAGCTTGAGTCCCTCCTACAATGAGCAGTTCTTC. It is translated as CASSLSPSYNEQFF. The chain uses TRBV5-1 and TRBJ2-1; the D is unclear. The ends were cut back, 1 base at V and 0 bases at J, with 5 bases in the middle. The CDR3 spans 14 residues. Per the germline V gene, CDR1 is SGHRS and CDR2 is YFSETQ.

This clone was picked up one time. This rearrangement joins TRBV19 to TRBJ2-6, with D perhaps assigned TRBD1 or TRBD2 (5 bases each). This CDR3 region has 16 residues. Trimming took 3 bases from V and 2 from J, leaving 11 bases between them. Germline CDR1 and CDR2: LNHDA and SQIVND (reference sequence). The CDR3 DNA reads TGTGCCAGTAGTATTGGGGCGGGTACTGGGGCCAACGTCCTGACTTTC. It is translated as CASSIGAGTGANVLTF.

The table lists this clone with a count of one. The V gene is TRBV13, the J gene TRBJ2-3; unclear D gene. Trimming cost V 5 bases and J 0 bases, with 12 bases left between them. Germline V gene sequence: CDR1 PRHDT, CDR2 FYEKMQ (reference sequence). This CDR3 is 15 amino acids long. DNA of the CDR3: TGTGCCAGCAGCACCCGGCTCTCTAGCACAGATACGCAGTATTTT. It specifies CASSTRLSSTDTQYF.

V usage is TRBV19 and J usage is TRBJ2-5; D unresolved. CDR1 LNHDA and CDR2 SQIVND come from the germline V gene (reference sequence). V dropped 6 bases and J dropped 5 bases, with 10 bases sitting between them. This CDR3 contains 12 residues. CDR3 amino acids: CASSSARETQYF. DNA for the CDR3: TGTGCCAGTAGCTCGGCTCGGGAGACCCAGTACTTC.

Regarding this clone: In the same sample, other DNA sequences code for this CDR3. The chain is built from TRBV29-1 and TRBJ2-2; 7 bases map to TRBD2. Germline lookup yields CDR1 SQVTM and CDR2 ANQGSEA. This CDR3 is 14 amino acids long. The DNA of the CDR3 is TGCAGTGTCTCGAAGGGAGGGAGCCCCGGGGAGCTGTTTTTT. Its translation: CSVSKGGSPGELFF.

The chain couples TRBV11-2 to TRBJ2-5; TRBD1 might be the D (6 bases). TRBJ2-7 matches the DNA end more closely, so the J call is doubtful. Germline CDR1 SGHAT, CDR2 FQNNGV. There are 14 residues in the CDR3. CDR3 amino acids: CASSRAGESYEQYF. DNA for the CDR3: TGTGCCAGCAGCCGAGCAGGGGAGTCCTACGAGCAGTACTTC.

This chain connects TRBV18 to TRBJ1-1, with a tentative D call TRBD1 (5 bases). The CDR3 extends over 14 amino acids. Germline assignment: CDR1 KGHSH and CDR2 LQKENI. Trimming removed 2 bases from V and 1 base from J, with 8 bases in between. The CDR3 nucleotides are TGTGCCAGCTCACCAAGGGGTGGGAACACTGAAGCTTTCTTT. Residues: CASSPRGGNTEAFF.

As concerns this clone: Other DNA sequences from this sample encode an identical CDR3 as well. This chain links TRBV28 with TRBJ1-2; no clear D. CDR1 and CDR2 (germline): MDHEN, SYDVKM. CDR3 length: 12 residues. V gave up 5 bases and J gave up 5 bases, with 9 bases separating them. The CDR3 is CASSPRQYGYTF. DNA for the CDR3: TGTGCCAGCAGTCCAAGACAATATGGCTACACCTTC.

The chain is built from TRBV5-4 and TRBJ2-7; TRBD1 or TRBD2 may be the D gene (5 bases each). The CDR3 is 14 amino acids. Trimming removed 5 bases at V and 2 bases at J, with 14 bases between. Germline V CDR1 and CDR2: SGHNT, YYREEE (reference sequence). CDR3 sequence: CASSHRDGTYEQYF. CDR3 in DNA: TGTGCCAGCAGTCACCGGGACGGTACCTACGAGCAGTACTTC.

The rearrangement uses TRBV5-6 and TRBJ1-3; D perhaps matches TRBD1 (5 bases). The CDR3 consists of 16 residues. Germline CDR1 is SGHDT and CDR2 is YYEEEE. V gave up 0 bases and J gave up 0 bases, with 10 bases separating them. The CDR3 here is CASSLVGVLSGNTIYF. The DNA of the CDR3 is TGTGCCAGCAGCTTGGTAGGGGTCCTCTCTGGAAACACCATATATTTT.

The chain couples TRBV20-1 to TRBJ2-5, with no clear D. V gave up 5 bases and J gave up 5 bases, with 6 bases separating them. CDR3 length equals 10 residues. Germline assignment: CDR1 DFQATT and CDR2 SNEGSKA (reference sequence). This CDR3 is CSALWETQYF. CDR3 nucleotide sequence: TGCAGTGCTTTGTGGGAGACCCAGTACTTC.

This clone appeared a single time. The gene calls are TRBV19 and TRBJ2-1, with D possibly matching TRBD2 (6 bases). Trimming stripped 3 bases from V and 3 bases from J, with 12 bases between. From germline, CDR1 is LNHDA and CDR2 SQIVND (reference sequence). The CDR3 spans 15 residues. The CDR3 DNA follows: TGTGCCAGTAGTATTGGCGCGGGGAGCTACAATGAGCAGTTCTTC. Protein: CASSIGAGSYNEQFF.

CDR3 nucleotides: TGCGCCAGCAGCAGTCAGAGCTCCTACAATGAGCAGTTCTTC. This gives the protein CASSSQSSYNEQFF. The rearrangement joins TRBV5-1 to TRBJ2-1; D unclear. Trimming cost V 4 bases and J 0 bases, with 8 bases left between them. Germline CDR1 reads SGHRS; CDR2 reads YFSETQ. The length of the CDR3 is 14 residues. The full variable domain, in which reference TRBV5-1 and TRBJ2-1 provide the parts outside the CDR3, is KAGVTQTPRYLIKTRGQQVTLSCSPISGHRSVSWYQQTPGQGLQFLFEYFSETQRNKGNFPGRFSGRQFSNSRSEMNVSTLELGDSALYLCASSSQSSYNEQFFGPGTRLTVL.

The chain joins TRBV15 to TRBJ1-2, with 11 nucleotides matching TRBD1. With 0 bases clipped from V and 2 bases from J, the junction kept 8 bases outside the gene matches. The CDR3 loop spans 18 amino acids. The germline CDR1 and CDR2 sequences are LNHNV and YYDKDF (reference sequence). The CDR3 sequence is CATSRDQPGQGGNYGYTF. CDR3 nucleotides: TGTGCCACCAGCAGAGACCAACCGGGACAGGGGGGGAACTATGGCTACACCTTC. Combining the CDR3 with reference TRBV15 and TRBJ1-2 gives the whole variable domain DAMVIQNPRYQVTQFGKPVTLSCSQTLNHNVMYWYQQKSSQAPKLLFHYYDKDFNNEADTPDNFQSRRPNTSFCFLDIRSPGLGDTAMYLCATSRDQPGQGGNYGYTFGSGTRLTVV.

The rearrangement links TRBV7-3 to TRBJ2-3, with no clear D. The V end lost 4 bases, the J end lost 2 bases, and 7 bases lay between the germline ends. The CDR3 length is 13 residues. Germline assignment: CDR1 SGHTA and CDR2 FQGTGA. The CDR3 region has the DNA TGTGCCAGCAGCTCCTCACACACAGATACGCAGTATTTT. It specifies CASSSSHTDTQYF. The full variable domain, in which reference TRBV7-3 and TRBJ2-3 provide the parts outside the CDR3, is GAGVSQTPSNKVTEKGKYVELRCDPISGHTALYWYRQSLGQGPEFLIYFQGTGAADDSGLPNDRFFAVRPEGSVSTLKIQRTERGDSAVYLCASSSSHTDTQYFGPGTRLTVL.

This chain links TRBV5-1 with TRBJ1-1, with D possibly matching TRBD1 (5 bases). CDR3 length: 13 amino acids. V lost 1 base and J 9 bases, leaving 13 bases between the germline ends. The germline CDR1 and CDR2 sequences are SGHRS and YFSETQ. DNA of the CDR3: TGCGCCAGCAGCTTGAGCGGGGGTGAAAAAGCTTTCTTT. This codes for CASSLSGGEKAFF.

V and J are TRBV10-3 and TRBJ1-1, with 9 bases aligning to TRBD1. The CDR3 is 17 residues long. The J segment lost 0 bases and the V segment lost 0 bases, leaving 5 bases of the junction unmatched. Germline V lookup: CDR1 ENHRY, CDR2 SYGVKD. CDR3 region: CAISESMTGGLNTEAFF. In nucleotides, the CDR3 is TGTGCCATCAGTGAGTCAATGACAGGGGGATTGAACACTGAAGCTTTCTTT.

V usage is TRBV2 and J usage is TRBJ2-7, with 8 bases lining up with TRBD1. The trim removed 4 bases at V and 0 bases at J, leaving 8 bases unmatched. The germline V gene encodes CDR1 SNHLY and CDR2 FYNNEI. The CDR3 extends over 16 amino acids. The CDR3 sequence is CASSGGWGQASYEQYF. CDR3 coding DNA: TGTGCCAGCAGTGGGGGATGGGGACAGGCCTCCTACGAGCAGTACTTC. The full variable domain, rest sourced from reference TRBV2 and TRBJ2-7, is EPEVTQTPSHQVTQMGQEVILRCVPISNHLYFYWYRQILGQKVEFLVSFYNNEISEKSEIFDDQFSVERPDGSNFTLKIRSTKLEDSAMYFCASSGGWGQASYEQYFGPGTRLTVT.

The chain is built from TRBV9 and TRBJ2-5; TRBD2 matches at 11 bases. This CDR3 comprises 14 residues. Looked up from germline, CDR1 is SGDLS and CDR2 is YYNGEE. With 4 bases clipped from V and 4 bases from J, the junction kept 3 bases outside the gene matches. The CDR3 is CASSLAGGGETQYF. Written as DNA, the CDR3 is TGTGCCAGCAGCCTAGCGGGAGGAGGAGAGACCCAGTACTTC.